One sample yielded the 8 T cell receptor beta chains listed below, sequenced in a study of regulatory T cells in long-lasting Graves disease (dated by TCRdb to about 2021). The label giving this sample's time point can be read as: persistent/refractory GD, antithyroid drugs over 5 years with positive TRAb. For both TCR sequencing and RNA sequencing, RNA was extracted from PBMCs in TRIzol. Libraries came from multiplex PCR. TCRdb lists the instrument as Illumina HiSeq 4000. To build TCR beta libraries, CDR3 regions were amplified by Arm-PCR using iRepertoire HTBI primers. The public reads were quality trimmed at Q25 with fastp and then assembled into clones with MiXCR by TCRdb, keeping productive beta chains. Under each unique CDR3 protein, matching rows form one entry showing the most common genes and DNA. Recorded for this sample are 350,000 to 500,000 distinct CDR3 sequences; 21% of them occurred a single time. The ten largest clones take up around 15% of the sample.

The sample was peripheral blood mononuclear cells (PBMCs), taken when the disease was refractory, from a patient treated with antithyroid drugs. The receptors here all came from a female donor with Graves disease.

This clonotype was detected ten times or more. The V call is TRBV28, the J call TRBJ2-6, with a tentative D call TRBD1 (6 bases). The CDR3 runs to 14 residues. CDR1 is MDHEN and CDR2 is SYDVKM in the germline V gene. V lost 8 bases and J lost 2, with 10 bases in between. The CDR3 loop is CASSQGTGANVLTF. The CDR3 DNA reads TGTGCCAGCTCCCAGGGGACTGGGGCCAACGTCCTGACTTTC.

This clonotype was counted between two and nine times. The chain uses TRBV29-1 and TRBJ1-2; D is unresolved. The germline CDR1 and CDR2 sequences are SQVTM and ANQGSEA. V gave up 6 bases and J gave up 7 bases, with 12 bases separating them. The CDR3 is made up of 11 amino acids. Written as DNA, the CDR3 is TGCAGCGTAGCGACGGATAGTGGCTACACCTTC. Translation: CSVATDSGYTF.

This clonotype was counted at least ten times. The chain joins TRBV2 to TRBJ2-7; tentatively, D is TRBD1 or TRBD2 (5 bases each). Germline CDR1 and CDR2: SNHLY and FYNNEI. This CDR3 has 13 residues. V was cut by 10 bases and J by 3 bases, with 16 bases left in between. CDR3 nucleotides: TGTGCCATCCGGAGGACATTGGACTACGAGCAGTACTTC. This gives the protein CAIRRTLDYEQYF.

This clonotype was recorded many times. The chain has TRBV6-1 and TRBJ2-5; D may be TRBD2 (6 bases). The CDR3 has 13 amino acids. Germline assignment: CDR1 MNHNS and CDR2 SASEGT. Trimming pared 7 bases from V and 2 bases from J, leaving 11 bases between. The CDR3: CASTLRGQETQYF. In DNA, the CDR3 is TGTGCCAGCACGTTGCGGGGACAAGAGACCCAGTACTTC.

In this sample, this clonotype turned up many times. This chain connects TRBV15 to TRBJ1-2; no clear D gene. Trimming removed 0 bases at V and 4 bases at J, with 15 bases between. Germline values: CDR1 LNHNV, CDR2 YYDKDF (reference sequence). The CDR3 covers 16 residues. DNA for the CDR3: TGTGCCACCAGCAGAGATCCGCAGGCCTTGGGCTATGGCTACACCTTC. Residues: CATSRDPQALGYGYTF.

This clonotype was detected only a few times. The CDR3 region has the DNA TGTGCCAGCAGGGGGGGACAGGGAGGAGAGCCCCAGCATTTT. This translates into CASRGGQGGEPQHF. This chain uses TRBV28 with TRBJ1-5, with 9 bases fitting TRBD1. The ends lost 6 bases at V and 8 bases at J; junction bases unmatched: 8. The CDR3 has 14 amino acids. Per germline, CDR1 MDHEN and CDR2 SYDVKM. The complete variable domain, with remaining parts taken from reference TRBV28 and TRBJ1-5, reads DVKVTQSSRYLVKRTGEKVFLECVQDMDHENMFWYRQDPGLGLRLIYFSYDVKMKEKGDIPEGYSVSREKKERFSLILESASTNQTSMYLCASRGGQGGEPQHFGDGTRLSIL.

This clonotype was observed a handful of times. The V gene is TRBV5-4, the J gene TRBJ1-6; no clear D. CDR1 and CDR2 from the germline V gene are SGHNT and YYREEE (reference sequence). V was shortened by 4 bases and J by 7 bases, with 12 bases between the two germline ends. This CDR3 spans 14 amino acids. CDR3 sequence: CASSPNPGNSPLHF. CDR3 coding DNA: TGTGCCAGCAGCCCAAACCCAGGAAATTCACCCCTCCACTTT.

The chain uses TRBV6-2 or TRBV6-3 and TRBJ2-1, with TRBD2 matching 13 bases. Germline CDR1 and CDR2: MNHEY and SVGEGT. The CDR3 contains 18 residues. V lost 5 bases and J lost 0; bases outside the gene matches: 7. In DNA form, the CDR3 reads TGTGCCAGCAGTGTATTGACTAGCGGGGGGAGCTCCTACAATGAGCAGTTCTTC. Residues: CASSVLTSGGSSYNEQFF.